The 24 T cell receptor beta chains reported below all come from one sample, sequenced in a study of T cell responses to AZD1222 COVID-19 vaccine. Data came from immunoSEQ multiplex PCR; TCRdb stores just in-frame clones and leaves some out. The sample lists some 120,000 clones, about 90% occurring once. Sequencing was performed on peripheral blood, taken on day 0 of AZD1222 vaccination. These TCRs come from an adult in good health.

This chain joins TRBV3-1 (or the pseudogene TRBV3-2) and TRBJ1-5; D gene unclear. The length of the CDR3 is 14 residues. The germline V and J ends were trimmed by 1 base and 4 bases, with 8 bases remaining between them. Germline V gives CDR1 LGHDT, CDR2 YNNKEL (reference sequence). CDR3 in DNA: TGTGCCAGCAGCCAAGGGGTAGTTAATCAGCCCCAGCATTTT. Its protein is CASSQGVVNQPQHF.

V gene TRBV5-5 combines with J gene TRBJ1-2; D gene ambiguous. The CDR3 contains 15 residues. Germline CDR1 reads SGHKS; CDR2 reads YYEKEE (reference sequence). Trimming shortened V by 1 base and J by 2 bases, and 12 bases separated the two germline ends. The CDR3: CASSLPGYRNYGYTF. DNA for the CDR3: TGTGCCAGCAGCTTGCCGGGATACCGAAACTATGGCTACACCTTC.

This clone was seen a single time. This sequence joins TRBV28 and TRBJ1-2, with D unclear. Germline values: CDR1 MDHEN, CDR2 SYDVKM. The CDR3 totals 14 residues. Trimming removed 10 bases from V and 0 bases from J, with 15 bases in between. The CDR3 region is CAIHLGRANYGYTF. The CDR3, as DNA: TGTGCCATCCACCTGGGCAGAGCTAACTATGGCTACACCTTC.

Points on this clone: Within the sample, other DNA sequences also encode this same CDR3. This rearrangement joins TRBV12-3 or TRBV12-4 to TRBJ1-3; no clear D. V lost 3 bases, J lost 0 bases, and 3 bases lay in between. The CDR3 is made up of 13 amino acids. The CDR3 loop is CASSFVSGNTIYF. The CDR3 DNA reads as TGTGCCAGCAGTTTTGTCTCTGGAAACACCATATATTTT.

The V and J genes are TRBV24-1 and TRBJ2-1; D remains ambiguous. The CDR3 has 14 amino acids. CDR1 KGHDR and CDR2 SFDVKD come from the germline V gene. V gave up 0 bases and J gave up 7 bases, with 9 bases separating them. CDR3 region: CATSDLRSRNEQFF. CDR3 DNA: TGTGCCACCAGTGATTTGCGCTCCCGTAATGAGCAGTTCTTC.

The chain joins TRBV15 to TRBJ2-5; 9 bases are shared with TRBD1. Germline V gene lookup returns CDR1 LNHNV and CDR2 YYDKDF (reference sequence). This CDR3 comprises 19 residues. Trimming cost V 3 bases and J 6 bases; bases outside gene matches: 20. DNA of the CDR3: TGTGCCACCAGCAGCGACTGGGGGACAGGGTCTGTTGGGGAGAAGACCCAGTACTTC. Translating it yields CATSSDWGTGSVGEKTQYF.

V and J are TRBV4-2 and TRBJ2-2, with 12 bases identical to TRBD2. This CDR3 contains 16 residues. The V gene end was trimmed by 2 bases and the J gene end by 4 bases; junction bases not matched to a gene: 2. Germline loops: CDR1 LGHNA, CDR2 YNFKEQ. The chain's CDR3 is CASSQTTSGGTGELFF. The CDR3 DNA sequence: TGTGCCAGCAGCCAAACGACTAGCGGGGGCACCGGGGAGCTGTTTTTT.

The chain joins TRBV19 to TRBJ2-2; D uncertain. Germline-derived CDR1 and CDR2 are LNHDA and SQIVND (reference sequence). Trimming stripped 7 bases from V and 0 bases from J, with 12 bases between. This CDR3 contains 15 residues. CDR3 sequence (DNA): TGTGCCAGTACGGTGCTCTCACCGAACACCGGGGAGCTGTTTTTT. Translated, it gives CASTVLSPNTGELFF.

The rearrangement joins TRBV7-3 to TRBJ1-1; D ambiguous. The CDR3 spans 13 residues. Per the germline V gene, CDR1 is SGHTA and CDR2 is FQGTGA. V dropped 2 bases and J dropped 0 bases, with 4 bases sitting between them. The chain's CDR3 is CASSLSVNTEAFF. DNA for the CDR3: TGTGCCAGCAGCTTATCCGTGAACACTGAAGCTTTCTTT.

Notes on this clone: This same CDR3 is encoded by further DNA sequences in the sample. The V and J genes are TRBV5-6 and TRBJ2-3; D is unclear. The CDR3 totals 11 residues. Germline assignment: CDR1 SGHDT and CDR2 YYEEEE. The V and J ends lost 0 bases and 4 bases respectively, with 0 bases between them. CDR3 in DNA: TGTGCCAGCAGCTTGGCAGATACGCAGTATTTT. Protein sequence: CASSLADTQYF. The whole variable domain, remainder taken from reference TRBV5-6 and TRBJ2-3, is DAGVTQSPTHLIKTRGQQVTLRCSPKSGHDTVSWYQQALGQGPQFIFQYYEEEERQRGNFPDRFSGHQFPNYSSELNVNALLLGDSALYLCASSLADTQYFGPGTRLTVL.

V is TRBV30 and J is TRBJ1-3; a weak D match, TRBD1 (5 bases). The germline V gene has CDR1 GTSNPN and CDR2 SVGIG (reference sequence). The CDR3 loop spans 15 amino acids. V lost 2 bases to trimming and J lost 1 base, with 12 bases between them. CDR3: CAWSRTGTSGNTIYF. For the CDR3, the DNA is TGTGCCTGGAGTCGTACCGGGACTTCTGGAAACACCATATATTTT.

V is TRBV7-2 and J is TRBJ2-7; 8 nucleotides agree with TRBD1. The CDR3 runs to 15 residues. Germline V lookup: CDR1 SGHTA, CDR2 FQGNSA. J was trimmed by 0 bases and V by 5 bases; bases with no gene match: 6. The CDR3 spells CASSPRTGPSYEQYF. The CDR3 DNA is TGTGCCAGCAGCCCGAGGACAGGGCCCTCCTACGAGCAGTACTTC.

The CDR3: CASSYAGDSYEQYF. CDR3 nucleotides: TGTGCCAGCAGTTACGCGGGAGACAGTTACGAGCAGTACTTC. The chain has TRBV6-5 and TRBJ2-7, with TRBD2 identical over 7 bases. The CDR3 has 14 residues. Germline V gives CDR1 MNHEY, CDR2 SVGAGI. The V gene end was trimmed by 2 bases and the J gene end by 4 bases; junction bases not matched to a gene: 5.

This rearrangement joins TRBV9 to TRBJ2-7, with 10 bases aligning to TRBD2. This CDR3 comprises 15 residues. Looked up from germline, CDR1 is SGDLS and CDR2 is YYNGEE. Trimming cost V 2 bases and J 0 bases; bases outside gene matches: 2. The CDR3 DNA reads TGTGCCAGCAGCGTGGGACTAGCGAGCTCCTACGAGCAGTACTTC. This encodes CASSVGLASSYEQYF. The whole variable domain, remainder taken from reference TRBV9 and TRBJ2-7, is DSGVTQTPKHLITATGQRVTLRCSPRSGDLSVYWYQQSLDQGLQFLIQYYNGEERAKGNILERFSAQQFPDLHSELNLSSLELGDSALYFCASSVGLASSYEQYFGPGTRLTVT.

This chain's CDR3 is CAISVVDTDTQYF. The CDR3, as DNA: TGTGCCATCAGTGTAGTTGACACAGATACGCAGTATTTT. The chain links TRBV10-3 to TRBJ2-3; no firm D call. The CDR3 is made up of 13 amino acids. Germline V gives CDR1 ENHRY, CDR2 SYGVKD. The V end was cut by 4 bases, the J end by 2 bases, with 7 bases between.

The rearrangement uses TRBV12-3 or TRBV12-4 and TRBJ2-3; 9 bases line up with TRBD2. CDR3 length equals 13 residues. The V gene end was trimmed by 6 bases and the J gene end by 5 bases; junction bases not matched to a gene: 3. CDR3 loop: CASSGLARDTQYF. In DNA form, the CDR3 reads TGTGCCAGCAGCGGACTAGCGAGAGATACGCAGTATTTT.

This clone was seen more than once but under ten times. The rearrangement links TRBV5-1 to TRBJ1-1, with D perhaps TRBD1 (6 bases). The CDR3 sequence is 13 residues long. Deletions cut 0 bases from V and 4 bases from J, with 7 bases between. Germline values: CDR1 SGHRS, CDR2 YFSETQ. CDR3 DNA: TGCGCCAGCAGCTTGGAAGGGGGCACTGAAGCTTTCTTT. This codes for CASSLEGGTEAFF.

V and J are TRBV5-1 and TRBJ1-3; D uncertain. CDR1 and CDR2 (germline): SGHRS, YFSETQ. This CDR3 is built from 15 residues. With 0 bases removed from V and 2 bases from J, the gap between germline ends came to 9 bases. The chain's CDR3 is CASSLADAAGNTIYF. CDR3 in DNA: TGCGCCAGCAGCTTGGCTGACGCAGCTGGAAACACCATATATTTT.

This clone occurred once. The rearrangement joins TRBV30 to TRBJ2-3; D uncertain. The germline CDR1 and CDR2 sequences are GTSNPN and SVGIG (reference sequence). This CDR3 is 13 amino acids long. V lost 0 bases, J lost 2 bases, and 6 bases lay in between. The DNA of the CDR3 is TGTGCCTGGAGTGTCCCGAACACAGATACGCAGTATTTT. Its protein is CAWSVPNTDTQYF.

V and J are TRBV29-1 and TRBJ1-1, with D hard to call. The CDR3 loop spans 9 amino acids. The V end lost 6 bases, the J end lost 13 bases, and 12 bases lay between the germline ends. Germline CDR1 SQVTM, CDR2 ANQGSEA. The CDR3 loop reads CSVDQDSFF. The CDR3 DNA reads as TGCAGCGTAGACCAAGATAGTTTCTTT.

The chain couples TRBV18 to TRBJ2-1; D unclear. Between the trimmed V and J ends, which lost 4 bases and 0 bases, there was a span of 16 bases. Per the germline V gene, CDR1 is KGHSH and CDR2 is LQKENI. The CDR3 loop spans 17 amino acids. The CDR3 coding sequence is TGTGCCAGCTCACTCAGGCAAGCGCTCAGCTCCTACAATGAGCAGTTCTTC. It specifies CASSLRQALSSYNEQFF.

The chain combines TRBV5-8 with TRBJ1-2; D may be TRBD1 (6 bases). The CDR3 loop spans 13 amino acids. Trimming took off 2 bases at V and 8 bases at J, with 13 bases between the two ends. The germline gives CDR1 SGHTS, CDR2 YDEGEE. This CDR3 is CASSFTTGAGYTF. Here the CDR3 DNA reads TGTGCCAGCAGCTTTACAACGGGGGCGGGCTACACCTTC.

This sequence joins TRBV15 and TRBJ1-5; D perhaps matches TRBD1 (5 bases). The CDR3 spans 16 residues. CDR1 and CDR2 from the germline V gene are LNHNV and YYDKDF (reference sequence). Trimming took 6 bases from V and 3 from J, leaving 18 bases between them. The CDR3 is CATREGRTTYNQPQHF. The CDR3 DNA is TGTGCCACCAGAGAGGGCAGGACAACATACAATCAGCCCCAGCATTTT. The full variable domain, in which reference TRBV15 and TRBJ1-5 provide the parts outside the CDR3, is DAMVIQNPRYQVTQFGKPVTLSCSQTLNHNVMYWYQQKSSQAPKLLFHYYDKDFNNEADTPDNFQSRRPNTSFCFLDIRSPGLGDTAMYLCATREGRTTYNQPQHFGDGTRLSIL.

With respect to this clone: Germline is not matched at one junction end, which may reflect a read error. The rearrangement links TRBV28 to TRBJ1-6; the D is unclear. The CDR3 has 12 amino acids. Germline assignment: CDR1 MDHEN and CDR2 SYDVKM. CDR3 bases: TGTGCCAGCAGTGTTGACACGGTCCGGACCACTTTT. It translates to CASSVDTVRTTF. The variable domain in full, completed from reference TRBV28 and TRBJ1-6, reads DVKVTQSSRYLVKRTGEKVFLECVQDMDHENMFWYRQDPGLGLRLIYFSYDVKMKEKGDIPEGYSVSREKKERFSLILESASTNQTSMYLCASSVDTVRTTFGNGTRLTVT.